This is a list of T cell receptor beta chains from one sample in a study of vaccination and CD4 T cells after COVID-19. TCRdb analysed the PCR reads with MiXCR anew, one entry per CDR3 protein. The sample consists of around 13,000 distinct CDR3 sequences, around three fifths of them appearing once. Antigens for these TCRs are unknown. The specimen sequenced was CD4+ T cells from blood, cultured in vitro. The source of these receptors is a human donor who had recovered from COVID-19. CDR3s include the opening cysteine and the closing phenylalanine or tryptophan. D genes are given only for firm matches. Not all rows give a size; the values are once, few, many and, for expanded clones, a class.

d_call: .; clone_size: .; v_call: TRBV18; j_call: TRBJ1-1; cdr3_nt: TGTGCCAGCTCACCCGTGCTTGGCACTGAAGCTTTCTTT; cdr3_aa: CASSPVLGTEAFF
d_call: .; clone_size: few; v_call: TRBV20-1; j_call: TRBJ2-7; cdr3_nt: TGCAGTGCTGGAGCAACAGGGGGCCAGCGGGAGGGCTACGAGCAGTACTTC; cdr3_aa: CSAGATGGQREGYEQYF
d_call: .; clone_size: .; v_call: TRBV11-2; j_call: TRBJ1-5; cdr3_nt: TGTGCCAGCAGCCTATTAACAGGGCCCCAGCATTTT; cdr3_aa: CASSLLTGPQHF
d_call: TRBD1; clone_size: .; v_call: TRBV28; j_call: TRBJ2-3; cdr3_nt: TGTGCCAGCAGTCGCGACAGGGCCACAGATACGCAGTATTTT; cdr3_aa: CASSRDRATDTQYF
d_call: TRBD1; clone_size: few; v_call: TRBV6-1; j_call: TRBJ2-4; cdr3_nt: TGTGCCAGCAGTGAATCGGGTTTACCTGGACAGGGTGTTAACATTCAGTACTTC; cdr3_aa: CASSESGLPGQGVNIQYF
d_call: TRBD1; clone_size: .; v_call: TRBV27; j_call: TRBJ2-7; cdr3_nt: TGTGCCAGCAGTAAAACGACAGGGTCTTACGAGCAGTACTTC; cdr3_aa: CASSKTTGSYEQYF
d_call: TRBD1; clone_size: .; v_call: TRBV19; j_call: TRBJ2-7; cdr3_nt: TGTGCCAGTAGTATCGCCCAGGGGGCGCGCTACGAGCAGTACTTC; cdr3_aa: CASSIAQGARYEQYF
d_call: .; clone_size: few; v_call: TRBV12-3/TRBV12-4; j_call: TRBJ1-1; cdr3_nt: TGTGCCAGCAGTTTCGGGGAGGCTAACACTGAAGCTTTCTTT; cdr3_aa: CASSFGEANTEAFF
d_call: .; clone_size: .; v_call: TRBV5-1; j_call: TRBJ2-5; cdr3_nt: TGCGCCAGCAGCTTGGCCTCTAGGACCCTGGGAGAGACCCAGTACTTC; cdr3_aa: CASSLASRTLGETQYF
d_call: TRBD1; clone_size: .; v_call: TRBV6-2/TRBV6-3; j_call: TRBJ1-3; cdr3_nt: TGTGCCAGCAGTTCCCAGGGGGCGTCTGGAAACACCATATATTTT; cdr3_aa: CASSSQGASGNTIYF
d_call: .; clone_size: .; v_call: TRBV27; j_call: TRBJ2-7; cdr3_nt: TGTGCCAGCAGTTTTTACCGAGACGGCTACGAGCAGTACTTC; cdr3_aa: CASSFYRDGYEQYF
d_call: .; clone_size: once; v_call: TRBV6-2/TRBV6-3; j_call: TRBJ2-1; cdr3_nt: TGTGCCAGCACCGACAGCAATGAGCAGTTCTTC; cdr3_aa: CASTDSNEQFF
d_call: .; clone_size: .; v_call: TRBV24-1; j_call: TRBJ2-7; cdr3_nt: TGTGCCACCAGTGAATCGGGACTGGTCCATGAGCAGTACTTC; cdr3_aa: CATSESGLVHEQYF
d_call: TRBD1; clone_size: .; v_call: TRBV20-1; j_call: TRBJ1-3; cdr3_nt: TGCAGTGCGTCAGGGGGAGACTCTGGAAACACCATATATTTT; cdr3_aa: CSASGGDSGNTIYF
d_call: .; clone_size: .; v_call: TRBV30; j_call: TRBJ1-1; cdr3_nt: TGTGCCTGGACACGAACAGGGAACACTGAAGCTTTCTTT; cdr3_aa: CAWTRTGNTEAFF
d_call: .; clone_size: .; v_call: TRBV20-1; j_call: TRBJ2-1; cdr3_nt: TGCAGTGCTCACCGGGACCCAACCTACAATGAGCAGTTCTTC; cdr3_aa: CSAHRDPTYNEQFF
d_call: TRBD1; clone_size: few; v_call: TRBV7-2; j_call: TRBJ1-5; cdr3_nt: TGTGCTAGCAGCGAGGGGACAGGGGGCAGTCAGCCCCAGCATTTT; cdr3_aa: CASSEGTGGSQPQHF
d_call: .; clone_size: .; v_call: TRBV7-9; j_call: TRBJ2-3; cdr3_nt: TGTGCCAGCAGCTTAGGCCGGACCACAGATACGCAGTATTTT; cdr3_aa: CASSLGRTTDTQYF
d_call: TRBD1; clone_size: .; v_call: TRBV2; j_call: TRBJ2-2; cdr3_nt: TGTGCCACCCCCAGGACAGGCGCGAACACCGGGGAGCTGTTTTTT; cdr3_aa: CATPRTGANTGELFF
d_call: .; clone_size: .; v_call: TRBV7-6; j_call: TRBJ2-5; cdr3_nt: TGTGCCAGCAGCTACCAAGAGACCCAGTACTTC; cdr3_aa: CASSYQETQYF
d_call: .; clone_size: once; v_call: TRBV6-5; j_call: TRBJ1-4; cdr3_nt: TGTGCCAGCAGTCCACTCGAGGCGGTGGATGGGGAAAAACTGTTTTTT; cdr3_aa: CASSPLEAVDGEKLFF
d_call: .; clone_size: .; v_call: TRBV5-1; j_call: TRBJ2-5; cdr3_nt: TGCGCCAGCAGCTTGGACGGGGCGTCCCAAGAGACCCAGTACTTC; cdr3_aa: CASSLDGASQETQYF
d_call: .; clone_size: few; v_call: TRBV27; j_call: TRBJ1-5; cdr3_nt: TGTGCCAGCAGTTCAGCCGAGGGAGGCAATCAGCCCCAGCATTTT; cdr3_aa: CASSSAEGGNQPQHF
d_call: .; clone_size: once; v_call: TRBV15; j_call: TRBJ2-5; cdr3_nt: TGTGCCACCAGCCGAAAAGCGACAGCCAGGGCTGAGACCCAGTACTTC; cdr3_aa: CATSRKATARAETQYF
d_call: TRBD1; clone_size: .; v_call: TRBV7-9; j_call: TRBJ1-2; cdr3_nt: TGTGCCAGCAGCTTCGCCGGACAGGGAGGTTATGGCTACACCTTC; cdr3_aa: CASSFAGQGGYGYTF
d_call: .; clone_size: .; v_call: TRBV5-1; j_call: TRBJ1-2; cdr3_nt: TGCGCCAGCAGCTTGGCTCTAGGACAAACAAACTATGGCTACACCTTC; cdr3_aa: CASSLALGQTNYGYTF
d_call: TRBD1; clone_size: .; v_call: TRBV20-1; j_call: TRBJ2-7; cdr3_nt: TGCAGTGCTAGGCTACAGGGGAGTGGCGAGCAGTACTTC; cdr3_aa: CSARLQGSGEQYF
d_call: .; clone_size: .; v_call: TRBV20-1; j_call: TRBJ2-5; cdr3_nt: TGCAGTGCGGAGGACAGGCGGGGGCAACAAGAGACCCAGTACTTC; cdr3_aa: CSAEDRRGQQETQYF